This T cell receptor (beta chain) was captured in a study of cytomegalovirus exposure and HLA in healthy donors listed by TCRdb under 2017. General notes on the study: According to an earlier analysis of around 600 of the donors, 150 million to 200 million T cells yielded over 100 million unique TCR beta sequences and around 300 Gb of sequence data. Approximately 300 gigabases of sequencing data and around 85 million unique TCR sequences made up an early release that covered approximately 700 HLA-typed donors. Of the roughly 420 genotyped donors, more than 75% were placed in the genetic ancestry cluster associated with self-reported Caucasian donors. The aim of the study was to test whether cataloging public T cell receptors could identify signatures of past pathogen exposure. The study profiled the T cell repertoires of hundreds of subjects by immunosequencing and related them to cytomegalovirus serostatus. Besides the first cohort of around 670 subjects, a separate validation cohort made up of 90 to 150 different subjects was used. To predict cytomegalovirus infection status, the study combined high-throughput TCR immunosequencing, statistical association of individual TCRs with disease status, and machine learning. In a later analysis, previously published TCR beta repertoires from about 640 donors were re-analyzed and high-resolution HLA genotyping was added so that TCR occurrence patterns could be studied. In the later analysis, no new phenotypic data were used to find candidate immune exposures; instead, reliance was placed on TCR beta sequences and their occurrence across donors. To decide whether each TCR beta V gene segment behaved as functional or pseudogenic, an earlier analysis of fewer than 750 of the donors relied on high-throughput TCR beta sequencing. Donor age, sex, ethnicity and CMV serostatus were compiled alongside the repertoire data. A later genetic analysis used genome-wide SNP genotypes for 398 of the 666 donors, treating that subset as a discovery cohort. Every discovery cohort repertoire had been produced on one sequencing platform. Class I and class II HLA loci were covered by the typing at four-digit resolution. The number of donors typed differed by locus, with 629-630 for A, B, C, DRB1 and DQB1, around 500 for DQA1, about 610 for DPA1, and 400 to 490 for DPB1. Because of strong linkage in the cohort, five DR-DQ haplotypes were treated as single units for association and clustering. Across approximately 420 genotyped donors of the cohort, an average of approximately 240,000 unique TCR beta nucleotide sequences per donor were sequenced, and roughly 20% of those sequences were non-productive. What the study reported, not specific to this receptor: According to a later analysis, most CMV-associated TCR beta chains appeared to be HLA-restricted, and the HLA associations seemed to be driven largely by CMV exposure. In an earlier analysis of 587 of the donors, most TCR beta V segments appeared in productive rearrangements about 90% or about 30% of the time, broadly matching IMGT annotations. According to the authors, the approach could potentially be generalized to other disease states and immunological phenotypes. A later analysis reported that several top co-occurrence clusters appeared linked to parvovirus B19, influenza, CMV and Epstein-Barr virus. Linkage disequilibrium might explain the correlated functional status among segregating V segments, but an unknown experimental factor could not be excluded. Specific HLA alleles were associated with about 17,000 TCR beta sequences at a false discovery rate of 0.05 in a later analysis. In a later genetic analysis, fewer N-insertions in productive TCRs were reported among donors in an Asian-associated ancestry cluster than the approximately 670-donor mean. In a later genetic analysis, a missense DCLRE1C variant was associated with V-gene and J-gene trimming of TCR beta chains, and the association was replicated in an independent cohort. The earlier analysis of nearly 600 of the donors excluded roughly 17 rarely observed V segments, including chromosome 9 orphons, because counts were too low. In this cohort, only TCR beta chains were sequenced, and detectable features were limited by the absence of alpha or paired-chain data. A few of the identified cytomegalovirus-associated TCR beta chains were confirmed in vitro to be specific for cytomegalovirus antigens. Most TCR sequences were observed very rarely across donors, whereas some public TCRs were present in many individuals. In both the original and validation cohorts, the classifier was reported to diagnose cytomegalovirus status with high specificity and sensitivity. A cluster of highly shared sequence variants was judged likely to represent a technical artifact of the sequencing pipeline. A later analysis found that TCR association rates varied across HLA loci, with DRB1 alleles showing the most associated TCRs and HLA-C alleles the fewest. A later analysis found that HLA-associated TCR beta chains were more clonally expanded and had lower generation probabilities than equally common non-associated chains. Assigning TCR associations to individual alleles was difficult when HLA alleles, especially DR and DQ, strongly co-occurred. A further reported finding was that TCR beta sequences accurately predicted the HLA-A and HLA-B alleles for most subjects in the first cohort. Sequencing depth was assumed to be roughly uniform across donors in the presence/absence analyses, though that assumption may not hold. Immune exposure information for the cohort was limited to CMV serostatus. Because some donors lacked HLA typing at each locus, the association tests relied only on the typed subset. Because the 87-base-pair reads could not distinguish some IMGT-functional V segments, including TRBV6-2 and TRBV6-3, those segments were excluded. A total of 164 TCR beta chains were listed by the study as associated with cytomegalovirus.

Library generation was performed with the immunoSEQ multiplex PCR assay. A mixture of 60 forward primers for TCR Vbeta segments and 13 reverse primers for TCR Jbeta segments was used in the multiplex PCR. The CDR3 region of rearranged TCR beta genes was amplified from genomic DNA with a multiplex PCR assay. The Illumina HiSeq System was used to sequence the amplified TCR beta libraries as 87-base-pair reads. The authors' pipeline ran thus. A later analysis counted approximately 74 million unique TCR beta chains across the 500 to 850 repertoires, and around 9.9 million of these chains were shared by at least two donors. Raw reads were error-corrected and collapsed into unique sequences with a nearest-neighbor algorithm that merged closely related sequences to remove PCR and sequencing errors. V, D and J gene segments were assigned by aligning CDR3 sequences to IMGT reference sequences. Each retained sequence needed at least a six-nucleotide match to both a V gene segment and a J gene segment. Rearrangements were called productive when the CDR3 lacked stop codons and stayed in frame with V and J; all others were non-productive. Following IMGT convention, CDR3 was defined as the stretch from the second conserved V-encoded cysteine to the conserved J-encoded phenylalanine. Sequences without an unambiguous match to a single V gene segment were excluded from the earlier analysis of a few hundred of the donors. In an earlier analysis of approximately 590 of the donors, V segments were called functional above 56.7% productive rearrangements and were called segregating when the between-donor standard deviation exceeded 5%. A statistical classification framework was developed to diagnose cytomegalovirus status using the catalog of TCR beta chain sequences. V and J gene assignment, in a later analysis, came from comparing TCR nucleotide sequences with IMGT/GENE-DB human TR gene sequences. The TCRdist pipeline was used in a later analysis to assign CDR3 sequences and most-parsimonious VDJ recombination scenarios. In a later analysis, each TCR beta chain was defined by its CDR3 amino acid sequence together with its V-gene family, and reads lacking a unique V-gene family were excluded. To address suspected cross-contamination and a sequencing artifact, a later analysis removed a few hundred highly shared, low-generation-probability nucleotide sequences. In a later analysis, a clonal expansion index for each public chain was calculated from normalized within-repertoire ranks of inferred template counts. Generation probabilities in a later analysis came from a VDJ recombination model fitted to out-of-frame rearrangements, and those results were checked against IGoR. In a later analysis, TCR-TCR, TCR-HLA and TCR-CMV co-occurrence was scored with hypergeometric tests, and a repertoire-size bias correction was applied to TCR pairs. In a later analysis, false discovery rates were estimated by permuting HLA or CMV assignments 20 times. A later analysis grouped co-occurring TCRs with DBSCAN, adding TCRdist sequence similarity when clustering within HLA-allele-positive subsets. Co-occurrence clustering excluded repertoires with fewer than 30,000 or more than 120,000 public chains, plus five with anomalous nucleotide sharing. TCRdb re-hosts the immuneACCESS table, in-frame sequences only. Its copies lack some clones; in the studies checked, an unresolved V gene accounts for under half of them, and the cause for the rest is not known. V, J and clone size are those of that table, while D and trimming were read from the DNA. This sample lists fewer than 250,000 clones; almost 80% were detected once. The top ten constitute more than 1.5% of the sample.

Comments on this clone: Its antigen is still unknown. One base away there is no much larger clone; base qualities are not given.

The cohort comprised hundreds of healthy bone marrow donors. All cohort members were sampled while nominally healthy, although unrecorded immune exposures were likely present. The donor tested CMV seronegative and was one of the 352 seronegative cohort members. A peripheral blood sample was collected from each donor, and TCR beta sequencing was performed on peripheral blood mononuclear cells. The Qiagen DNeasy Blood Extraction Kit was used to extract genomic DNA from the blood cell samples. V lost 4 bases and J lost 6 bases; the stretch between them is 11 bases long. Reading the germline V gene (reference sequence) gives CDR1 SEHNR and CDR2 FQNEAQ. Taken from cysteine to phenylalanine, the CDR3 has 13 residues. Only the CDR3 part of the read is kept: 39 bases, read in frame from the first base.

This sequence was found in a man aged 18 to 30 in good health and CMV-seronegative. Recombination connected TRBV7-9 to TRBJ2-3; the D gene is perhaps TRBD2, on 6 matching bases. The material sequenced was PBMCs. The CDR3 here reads CASSSGLWDTQYF. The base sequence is TGTGCCAGCAGCTCGGGACTTTGGGATACGCAGTATTTT.